The 17 T cell receptor beta chains below all came from one sample that was sequenced in a study of T cells in Graves' hyperthyroidism and ophthalmopathy. TCR beta CDR3 sequences were amplified from RNA transcripts. A set of HTBI primers served as the primers for a first-round RT-PCR of the TCR CDR3. TCRdb passed the multiplex PCR reads through MiXCR, listing each CDR3 protein once. In the table there are some 570,000 distinct CDR3 sequences, under 20% of which are singletons. The sample taken for sequencing was blood. The receptors here all came from a woman between 18 and 29 years old with Graves' ophthalmopathy.

The chain carries TRBV4-3 and TRBJ1-6; 9 nucleotides align to TRBD1. CDR1 is LGHNA and CDR2 is YSLEER in the germline V gene. V shed 0 bases and J 8 bases; nucleotides not matched to a gene: 2. This CDR3 contains 15 residues. CDR3 amino acids: CASSQEGDRDSPLHF. The CDR3 DNA sequence: TGCGCCAGCAGCCAAGAAGGGGACAGGGATTCACCCCTCCACTTT.

This clonotype has a count of ten or more. The chain carries TRBV5-1 and TRBJ1-1; D is perhaps TRBD1 (5 bases). CDR1 and CDR2 from the germline V gene are SGHRS and YFSETQ. There are 15 residues in the CDR3. V was trimmed by 2 bases and J by 0 bases, leaving 11 bases between them. The CDR3, as DNA: TGCGCCAGCAGCTTAGCGACAGTCGTGAACACTGAAGCTTTCTTT. Amino acids: CASSLATVVNTEAFF. Complete variable domain (other parts from reference TRBV5-1 and TRBJ1-1): KAGVTQTPRYLIKTRGQQVTLSCSPISGHRSVSWYQQTPGQGLQFLFEYFSETQRNKGNFPGRFSGRQFSNSRSEMNVSTLELGDSALYLCASSLATVVNTEAFFGQGTRLTVV.

This clonotype has just a few counts. This chain connects TRBV28 to TRBJ1-2, with D uncertain. V dropped 2 bases and J dropped 4 bases, with 11 bases sitting between them. The germline gives CDR1 MDHEN, CDR2 SYDVKM. The CDR3 runs to 14 residues. The CDR3 protein is CASSLQWAGYGYTF. Written as DNA, the CDR3 is TGTGCCAGCAGTTTACAGTGGGCAGGCTATGGCTACACCTTC.

This clonotype came up many times. The chain uses TRBV24-1 and TRBJ2-7; D might be TRBD1 (6 bases). The V end lost 3 bases, the J end lost 4 bases, and 12 bases lay between the germline ends. Germline V lookup: CDR1 KGHDR, CDR2 SFDVKD. The CDR3 extends over 14 amino acids. CDR3 nucleotides: TGTGCCACCAGTGATCCCGGGACAAATTACGAGCAGTACTTC. Translating gives CATSDPGTNYEQYF.

A note on this clonotype: Just one base apart from a much larger clone, this may be a read error. The chain has TRBV5-6 and TRBJ2-1; 10 bases fit TRBD1. The ends lost 5 bases at V and 9 bases at J; junction bases unmatched: 8. In germline, CDR1 is SGHDT, CDR2 YYEEEE. This CDR3 has 14 amino acids. The CDR3 here is CASSSGTGVGEQFF. Written as DNA, the CDR3 is TGTGCCAGCAGTTCCGGGACAGGGGTTGGTGAGCAGTTCTTC.

This chain links TRBV5-5 with TRBJ2-6; 10 bases fit TRBD1. V gave up 2 bases and J gave up 3 bases; unmatched junction bases: 11. This CDR3 is 19 amino acids long. Germline V gives CDR1 SGHKS, CDR2 YYEKEE (reference sequence). In DNA form, the CDR3 reads TGTGCCAGCAGCTTTGAAATGACAGGGGGCAAGGATGGGGCCAACGTCCTGACTTTC. This translates into CASSFEMTGGKDGANVLTF. Filled out from reference TRBV5-5 and TRBJ2-6, the complete variable domain reads DAGVTQSPTHLIKTRGQQVTLRCSPISGHKSVSWYQQVLGQGPQFIFQYYEKEERGRGNFPDRFSARQFPNYSSELNVNALLLGDSALYLCASSFEMTGGKDGANVLTFGAGSRLTVL.

In this sample, this clonotype turned up a few times. The J gene is TRBJ2-1, the V gene TRBV5-1; D is unresolved. This CDR3 has 11 amino acids. Trimming cost V 7 bases and J 12 bases, with 14 bases left between them. Germline V CDR1 and CDR2: SGHRS, YFSETQ. The CDR3 reads CASSEPGLQFF. The CDR3 DNA reads TGCGCCAGCTCTGAACCGGGCCTGCAGTTCTTC.

This clonotype showed up many times. The chain couples TRBV18 to TRBJ2-1, with 7 bases matching TRBD2. J was trimmed by 0 bases and V by 3 bases; bases with no gene match: 2. CDR3 length: 15 residues. Germline CDR1 reads KGHSH; CDR2 reads LQKENI. CDR3 residues: CASSPERGSYNEQFF. CDR3 nucleotides: TGTGCCAGCTCACCCGAGCGGGGCTCCTACAATGAGCAGTTCTTC.

This clonotype was seen at least ten times. The chain uses TRBV11-2 and TRBJ2-7; no clear D. The germline V and J ends were trimmed by 3 bases and 5 bases, with 11 bases remaining between them. In germline, CDR1 is SGHAT, CDR2 FQNNGV. CDR3 length: 13 residues. The chain's CDR3 is CASSFAAGHEQYF. Written as DNA, the CDR3 is TGTGCCAGCAGCTTCGCCGCCGGCCACGAGCAGTACTTC.

The chain links TRBV4-1 to TRBJ2-7; D is ambiguous. V dropped 0 bases and J dropped 0 bases, with 15 bases sitting between them. CDR1 is MGHRA, CDR2 YSYEKL, per germline. This CDR3 comprises 17 residues. The CDR3 sequence: CASSQEGRLRDSYEQYF. The CDR3 bases are TGCGCCAGCAGCCAAGAGGGCCGGCTCCGCGACTCCTACGAGCAGTACTTC.

This clonotype was seen a handful of times. This chain joins TRBV28 and TRBJ2-1; 10 positions match TRBD1. Germline V CDR1 and CDR2: MDHEN, SYDVKM. The CDR3 has 15 residues. V lost 4 bases and J lost 7; bases outside the gene matches: 7. The CDR3 DNA reads TGTGCCAGCAGTTCGGGACAGGGGAGTGTAAATGAGCAGTTCTTC. Protein: CASSSGQGSVNEQFF.

The rearrangement links TRBV18 to TRBJ2-7; D is ambiguous. CDR1 and CDR2 from the germline V gene are KGHSH and LQKENI. V lost 3 bases and J 2 bases, leaving 11 bases between the germline ends. CDR3 length equals 14 residues. CDR3 residues: CASSPGSPAYEQYF. Written as DNA, the CDR3 is TGTGCCAGCTCACCGGGGTCACCAGCCTACGAGCAGTACTTC.

This clonotype showed up just a few times. The genes are TRBV6-2 or TRBV6-3 and TRBJ1-1, with D maybe TRBD1 (6 bases). Deletions cut 5 bases from V and 4 bases from J, with 17 bases between. Germline V gene sequence: CDR1 MNHEY, CDR2 SVGEGT. The CDR3 totals 15 residues. CDR3 protein: CASSKGVTGPTEAFF. The CDR3 coding sequence is TGTGCCAGCAGTAAGGGGGTCACAGGGCCCACTGAAGCTTTCTTT.

V is TRBV6-1 and J is TRBJ1-1; D is unresolved. CDR3 size: 16 residues. Germline CDR1 is MNHNS and CDR2 is SASEGT. V lost 4 bases, J lost 5 bases, and 20 bases lay in between. CDR3 loop: CASSAAASSINTEAFF. As DNA, the CDR3 is TGTGCCAGCAGTGCAGCGGCCAGCAGTATCAATACTGAAGCTTTCTTT.

This clonotype was picked up many times. V is TRBV6-5 and J is TRBJ2-5; no firm D call. V was pared by 0 bases and J by 2 bases, with 16 bases between. The CDR3 spans 17 residues. Germline CDR1 MNHEY, CDR2 SVGAGI. CDR3 DNA: TGTGCCAGCAGTTACTCGTTTTCCTCCCTGGATCAAGAGACCCAGTACTTC. Residues: CASSYSFSSLDQETQYF.

With respect to this clonotype: A much larger clone lies a single base off, so this may be a read error. The rearrangement joins TRBV12-3 or TRBV12-4 to TRBJ1-2, with D unresolved. CDR3 length: 13 amino acids. CDR3: CAGSFEGGYGYTF. The CDR3 nucleotides read TGTGCCGGCAGTTTTGAGGGTGGCTATGGCTACACCTTC.

The chain couples TRBV6-1 to TRBJ2-5; unclear D gene. V was shortened by 6 bases and J by 4 bases, with 12 bases between the two germline ends. This CDR3 comprises 13 residues. Looked up from germline, CDR1 is MNHNS and CDR2 is SASEGT. In nucleotides, the CDR3 is TGTGCCAGCAGCCTTCAGGTCTCAGAGACCCAGTACTTC. Its protein is CASSLQVSETQYF.